The clone carrying this TCR beta chain was counted ten times or more. Its cognate antigen is unknown. Germline CDR1 MNHNS, CDR2 SASEGT. The V end was cut by 8 bases, the J end by 2 bases, with 17 bases between. The CDR3 consists of 15 residues. The data belong to a study of shared clonotypes between healthy human individuals. Study in general: Three CD4 naive, three CD4 memory, two CD8 naive and one CD8 memory plate were used per donor.

The study's findings and limits: Exclusively blood specimens were collected; tissue repertoires likely differ. It was the non-shared clonotypes that had lower generation probabilities than clonotypes shared by all four donors.

It was at deep level that the assay was run. The repertoire was sequenced with immunoSEQ multiplex PCR; TCRdb's copy has only in-frame clones and lacks some. The data hold 90,000 to 150,000 clones, with under 70% observed a single time. The receptor's source is a woman aged 25 to 39 in good health. The J gene is TRBJ2-3, the V gene TRBV6-1; possible D gene TRBD2, 6 bases. The specimen was memory CD8+ T cells sorted from blood. Subset: CD45RO+ cells pooled with CCR7-negative TemRA cells. DNA for the CDR3: TGTGCCAGCCTACGCGGGGAAGCGGACACAGATACGCAGTATTTT. It yields the protein CASLRGEADTDTQYF.